This T cell receptor (beta chain) was retrieved from a study of regulatory T cells in long-lasting Graves disease. Broader study findings: Persistent patients shared 2,500 to 3,000 public clonotypes among themselves. Newly diagnosed patients shared fewer, at some 900. Peripheral blood was the sole material, not thyroid tissue. Among samples with persistent disease, TRBV28, TRBJ1-2 and TRBJ2-5 were favored.

A note on this clonotype: Its antigen remains unknown.

For TCR beta, libraries came from iRepertoire HTBI primers and Arm-PCR of CDR3 regions. MiXCR, applied by TCRdb to the multiplex PCR reads, yields one record per CDR3 protein. The sample holds about 290,000 distinct CDR3 sequences, roughly a fifth seen once. After removal of 6 bases from V and 7 bases from J, the junction contained 6 bases not matched to a gene. Germline V lookup: CDR1 ENHRY, CDR2 SYGVKD. CDR3 length: 14 residues. Noted time point: persistent/refractory GD, antithyroid drugs over 5 years with positive TRAb. Scientists built the TCR library using RNA that was extracted from PBMCs. Around 9.9 milliliters of peripheral blood went into EDTA tubes.

The rearrangement links TRBV10-3 to TRBJ1-6; 7 nucleotides align to TRBD1. The input for sequencing was peripheral blood mononuclear cells (PBMCs), taken when the disease was refractory, from a patient treated with antithyroid drugs. This receptor was taken from a female donor with Graves disease. CDR3 bases: TGTGCCATCAGCCGACAGGGAGACAATTCACCCCTCCACTTT. Protein: CAISRQGDNSPLHF.